The 32 T cell receptor beta chains reported below all come from one sample, sequenced in a study of T cells in Graves' hyperthyroidism and ophthalmopathy (dated by TCRdb to about 2019). Library preparation employed multiplex PCR. The instrument was an Illumina HiSeq 2000. Amplification of TCR beta CDR3 regions was carried out from RNA transcripts. For the first round of RT-PCR on the TCR CDR3, the HTBI primer set was used together with the Qiagen OneStep RT-PCR kit. The public reads were reprocessed in TCRdb via fastp at Q25 and MiXCR, keeping in-frame beta chains. Identical CDR3 protein sequences are pooled into one entry, listed with their most common genes and DNA. In all, the sample holds about 700,000 distinct CDR3 sequences, and around 13% of those were seen once. 10% of the sample belongs to the ten largest clones. Sequences were obtained from blood. The receptors originated from a woman aged 18-29 years with Graves' hyperthyroidism.

This clonotype was seen repeatedly, ten times or more. For the CDR3, the DNA is TGCGCCAGCAGCCAGCACGGGATGGGCACAGATACGCAGTATTTT. This sequence encodes CASSQHGMGTDTQYF. The J gene is TRBJ2-3, the V gene TRBV4-1, with TRBD2 as a possible D gene (5 bases). The CDR3 totals 15 residues. Trimming cost V 3 bases and J 1 base, with 11 bases left between them. Germline V gene sequence: CDR1 MGHRA, CDR2 YSYEKL.

V is TRBV11-2 and J is TRBJ1-1; perhaps TRBD1 as D (5 bases). CDR3 length: 14 amino acids. V was cut by 3 bases and J by 4 bases, with 12 bases left in between. Germline CDR1 SGHAT, CDR2 FQNNGV. CDR3 nucleotide sequence: TGTGCCAGCAGCTTCGGGCTGAGGGGCACTGAAGCTTTCTTT. Protein sequence: CASSFGLRGTEAFF. The full variable domain, rest sourced from reference TRBV11-2 and TRBJ1-1, is EAGVAQSPRYKIIEKRQSVAFWCNPISGHATLYWYQQILGQGPKLLIQFQNNGVVDDSQLPKDRFSAERLKGVDSTLKIQPAKLEDSAVYLCASSFGLRGTEAFFGQGTRLTVV.

The chain recombines TRBV27 with TRBJ2-1; 7 nucleotides agree with TRBD2. This CDR3 is built from 20 residues. Germline CDR1 MNHEY, CDR2 SMNVEV (reference sequence). V trimming: 3 bases; J trimming: 6 bases; junction bases outside the gene matches: 23. CDR3 DNA: TGTGCCAGCAGTTTCACCCGGACTAGGGCTTCTGGGCGTGGGCCCAATGAGCAGTTCTTC. Translating it yields CASSFTRTRASGRGPNEQFF.

In regard to this clonotype: Being one base from a much bigger clone, this may be a read error. The chain couples TRBV20-1 to TRBJ2-7; 8 bases are a match to TRBD1. TRBJ2-1 explains the end of the DNA better; the J call may be wrong. This CDR3 is 15 amino acids long. The V gene's germline CDR1 is DFQATT and CDR2 SNEGSKA (reference sequence). CDR3 DNA: TGCAGTGCTAGAGACCGACAGGGGCTCGCCTACGAGCAGTTCTTC. Amino acid sequence: CSARDRQGLAYEQFF.

This clonotype was seen a few times. The chain links TRBV28 to TRBJ2-2; D is unresolved. Trimming cost V 4 bases and J 4 bases, with 4 bases left between them. Germline V gene data show CDR1 as MDHEN and CDR2 as SYDVKM. CDR3 length: 12 amino acids. The CDR3 is CASSWSTGELFF. The CDR3 DNA reads as TGTGCCAGCAGTTGGAGCACCGGGGAGCTGTTTTTT.

This clonotype was observed a handful of times. The chain couples TRBV30 to TRBJ2-7; 12 bases are a match to TRBD2. J lost 2 bases, V lost 8 bases, and 4 bases had no gene match. Per the germline V gene, CDR1 is GTSNPN and CDR2 is SVGIG (reference sequence). The CDR3 sequence is 13 residues long. CDR3 sequence (DNA): TGTGCCCTCCGACTAGCGGGAGCCTACGAGCAGTACTTC. This encodes CALRLAGAYEQYF.

The V call is TRBV27, the J call TRBJ2-3; no reliable D call. Germline V gene data show CDR1 as MNHEY and CDR2 as SMNVEV (reference sequence). The V and J ends lost 0 bases and 2 bases respectively, with 9 bases between them. The CDR3 totals 15 residues. The CDR3 region is CASSLSPLLTDTQYF. In nucleotides, the CDR3 is TGTGCCAGCAGTTTATCCCCTCTACTCACAGATACGCAGTATTTT.

The chain links TRBV6-1 to TRBJ2-1; D perhaps matches TRBD2 (5 bases). Germline CDR1 reads MNHNS; CDR2 reads SASEGT. V gave up 2 bases and J gave up 8 bases, with 19 bases separating them. This CDR3 contains 16 residues. The CDR3 here is CASSELEWGEGDEQFF. As DNA, the CDR3 is TGTGCCAGCAGTGAACTAGAATGGGGAGAGGGCGATGAGCAGTTCTTC.

The V and J genes are TRBV25-1 and TRBJ1-2; 8 bases line up with TRBD1. This CDR3 has 13 amino acids. The ends lost 2 bases at V and 13 bases at J; junction bases unmatched: 9. Germline V gene lookup returns CDR1 MGHDK and CDR2 SYGVNS. CDR3 in amino acids: CASSERSGGRFTF. In nucleotides, the CDR3 is TGTGCCAGCAGTGAACGATCAGGGGGCAGATTCACCTTC.

This clonotype occurred a few times. This chain joins TRBV29-1 and TRBJ2-7; the D gene could be TRBD1 or TRBD2 (5 bases each). The V end lost 4 bases, the J end lost 2 bases, and 12 bases lay between the germline ends. The germline V gene has CDR1 SQVTM and CDR2 ANQGSEA. The CDR3 covers 13 residues. The CDR3 region is CSVGREGPYEQYF. In DNA form, the CDR3 reads TGCAGCGTTGGCCGCGAGGGGCCCTACGAGCAGTACTTC.

The chain is built from TRBV7-2 and TRBJ2-7; 8 nucleotides line up with TRBD1. The germline CDR1 and CDR2 sequences are SGHTA and FQGNSA. Germline trimming cut 5 bases from V and 5 bases from J; bases unmatched to any gene: 8. The CDR3 is made up of 14 amino acids. DNA of the CDR3: TGTGCCAGCAGCACTTGGACAGGGTGGGACGAGCAGTACTTC. This translates into CASSTWTGWDEQYF.

This clonotype was observed at least ten times. The chain employs TRBV12-3 or TRBV12-4 and TRBJ2-7; TRBD2 aligns across 11 bases. CDR3 length: 15 residues. Germline trimming cut 6 bases from V and 0 bases from J; bases unmatched to any gene: 4. CDR3: CASRSSGRFSYEQYF. As DNA, the CDR3 is TGTGCCAGCAGGTCTAGCGGGAGGTTCTCCTACGAGCAGTACTTC.

This clonotype is a singleton in its sample. The genes are TRBV4-3 and TRBJ2-1; D gene ambiguous. The V gene's germline CDR1 is LGHNA and CDR2 YSLEER. This CDR3 region has 13 residues. With 0 bases removed from V and 12 bases from J, the gap between germline ends came to 12 bases. CDR3 sequence (DNA): TGCGCCAGCAGCCAAGAACGGCTCCAAGGGCAGTTCTTC. Amino acids: CASSQERLQGQFF.

This clonotype appeared a few times. This chain uses TRBV20-1 with TRBJ2-3; 10 bases are shared with TRBD2. From germline, CDR1 is DFQATT and CDR2 SNEGSKA (reference sequence). CDR3 size: 17 residues. The V segment lost 0 bases and the J segment 4 bases; nucleotides outside the gene matches: 10. The CDR3 nucleotides are TGCAGTGCTAGAGATCAGGCTAGCGGGAGAACGCCAGATACGCAGTATTTT. It yields the protein CSARDQASGRTPDTQYF.

This clonotype was found once. A far larger clone is one base from this, pointing to a likely read error. The V and J genes are TRBV6-1 and TRBJ1-5, with 8 bases lining up with TRBD1. Looked up from germline, CDR1 is MNHNS and CDR2 is SASEGT. This CDR3 contains 15 residues. CDR3 DNA sequence: TGTGCCAGCAGTAGCGGACAGGGAAGCAGTCAGCCCCAGCATTTT. As protein: CASSSGQGSSQPQHF.

The sample holds many counts of this clonotype. The chain carries TRBV4-3 and TRBJ1-5, with D possibly being TRBD1 (5 bases). Trimming removed 0 bases at V and 11 bases at J, with 14 bases between. Germline values: CDR1 LGHNA, CDR2 YSLEER. The CDR3 is 14 amino acids. The CDR3 protein is CASSQEGDWGAQHF. The DNA for the CDR3 is TGCGCCAGCAGCCAAGAGGGGGACTGGGGAGCCCAGCATTTT.

This clonotype was observed a few times. This sequence joins TRBV4-2 and TRBJ1-1; D perhaps matches TRBD1 (5 bases). The CDR3 extends over 15 amino acids. The germline gives CDR1 LGHNA, CDR2 YNFKEQ. Between the trimmed V and J ends, which lost 4 bases and 4 bases, there was a span of 16 bases. CDR3 bases: TGTGCCAGCAGCCCCTCTGTCGGGGGTGGCACTGAAGCTTTCTTT. Translating gives CASSPSVGGGTEAFF.

This clonotype was seen at least ten times. The chain recombines TRBV7-6 with TRBJ2-1; 11 bases fit TRBD2. This CDR3 is 16 amino acids long. Trimming at V came to 5 bases and at J to 6 bases, leaving 9 bases not matched to a gene. CDR1 SGHVS and CDR2 FNYEAQ come from the germline V gene. This CDR3 is CASSLRTSGLFNEQFF. CDR3 sequence (DNA): TGTGCCAGCAGCCTACGGACTAGCGGGTTATTCAATGAGCAGTTCTTC.

The genes are TRBV24-1 and TRBJ2-1; 7 nucleotides agree with TRBD2. V lost 3 bases and J lost 1; bases outside the gene matches: 8. Per germline, CDR1 KGHDR and CDR2 SFDVKD. The length of the CDR3 is 17 residues. The chain's CDR3 is CATSDDRRAGSYNEQFF. The CDR3 DNA sequence: TGTGCCACCAGTGATGATAGGAGAGCGGGATCCTACAATGAGCAGTTCTTC.

The chain couples TRBV10-3 to TRBJ1-3, with a possible D match to TRBD1 (5 bases). The V gene's germline CDR1 is ENHRY and CDR2 SYGVKD. Trimming removed 6 bases at V and 0 bases at J, with 18 bases between. This CDR3 has 17 residues. CDR3 in amino acids: CAISRRGTAYSGNTIYF. CDR3 coding DNA: TGTGCCATCAGCCGCCGAGGGACTGCCTACTCTGGAAACACCATATATTTT.

The rearrangement joins TRBV13 to TRBJ2-7, with D unclear. Trimming took off 4 bases at V and 5 bases at J, with 9 bases between the two ends. The CDR3 is made up of 12 amino acids. Germline CDR1 and CDR2: PRHDT and FYEKMQ (reference sequence). The CDR3 is CASSSPWDEQYF. CDR3 sequence (DNA): TGTGCCAGCAGCTCCCCGTGGGACGAGCAGTACTTC.

J is TRBJ2-7 and V is TRBV20-1; 8 positions agree with TRBD1. Germline V gene data show CDR1 as DFQATT and CDR2 as SNEGSKA (reference sequence). J lost 1 base, V lost 5 bases, and 10 bases had no gene match. The CDR3 is 15 residues long. CDR3 amino acids: CSARWGRQGSYEQYF. CDR3 nucleotide sequence: TGCAGTGCTCGCTGGGGGAGACAGGGGTCCTACGAGCAGTACTTC.

This clonotype was picked up many times. The rearrangement uses TRBV12-3 or TRBV12-4 and TRBJ1-4, with D maybe TRBD1 (5 bases). This CDR3 spans 18 amino acids. Trimming removed 6 bases from V and 3 bases from J, with 23 bases in between. Here the CDR3 DNA reads TGTGCCAGCAGCGGGTTAGGGACGTGGGGGGATGCTAATGAAAAACTGTTTTTT. Translating gives CASSGLGTWGDANEKLFF.

This chain joins TRBV7-3 and TRBJ2-1; 14 nucleotides align to TRBD2. J was trimmed by 5 bases and V by 6 bases; bases with no gene match: 3. CDR1 SGHTA and CDR2 FQGTGA come from the germline V gene. CDR3 length: 15 amino acids. The DNA of the CDR3 is TGTGCCAGCAGAAGGACTAGCGGGGGGAACAATGAGCAGTTCTTC. Amino acids: CASRRTSGGNNEQFF.

This clonotype occurred many times. The chain carries TRBV7-9 and TRBJ2-5; either TRBD1 or TRBD2 may fit D (5 bases each). The CDR3 is made up of 16 amino acids. V lost 5 bases and J lost 1, with 17 bases in between. Germline V gene lookup returns CDR1 SEHNR and CDR2 FQNEAQ (reference sequence). The CDR3 sequence: CASSPPKGRIQETQYF. The CDR3 region has the DNA TGTGCCAGCAGCCCTCCGAAGGGACGGATCCAAGAGACCCAGTACTTC.

This clonotype was picked up many times. The chain has TRBV3-1 and TRBJ2-7; no definite D call. Germline-derived CDR1 and CDR2 are LGHDT and YNNKEL (reference sequence). This CDR3 has 13 residues. With 1 base removed from V and 2 bases from J, the gap between germline ends came to 6 bases. CDR3 bases: TGTGCCAGCAGCCAAGTGAGTCCCTACGAGCAGTACTTC. Translation gives CASSQVSPYEQYF.

With regard to this clonotype: This is likely a read error, given that the CDR3 carries no conserved phenylalanine or tryptophan at its end. The gene calls are TRBV2 and TRBJ1-1; D remains unclear. The germline V and J ends were trimmed by 7 bases and 4 bases, with 7 bases remaining between them. Germline V gene lookup returns CDR1 SNHLY and CDR2 FYNNEI. The CDR3 consists of 11 residues. CDR3 residues: CASILATEAFL. The CDR3 nucleotides read TGTGCCAGCATCCTAGCCACTGAAGCTTTCCTT.

This clonotype was detected ten times or more. CDR3 residues: CASSYSPEGNLGEQYF. CDR3 nucleotide sequence: TGTGCCAGCAGTTACAGTCCAGAAGGAAACCTTGGGGAGCAGTACTTC. The chain has TRBV6-2 or TRBV6-3 and TRBJ2-7; D gene uncertain. V shed 2 bases and J shed 7 bases, with 21 bases lying between them. The germline V gene encodes CDR1 MNHEY and CDR2 SVGEGT. CDR3 length: 16 amino acids.

This clonotype was seen a few times. This chain connects TRBV4-2 to TRBJ2-7; no clear D gene. In germline, CDR1 is LGHNA, CDR2 YNFKEQ. This CDR3 is 18 amino acids long. Trimming pared 0 bases from V and 6 bases from J, leaving 24 bases between. CDR3 protein: CASSQERPQTPILFEQYF. The CDR3 DNA reads as TGTGCCAGCAGCCAAGAGCGTCCTCAGACACCAATCCTTTTCGAGCAGTACTTC.

This clonotype was found many times. For the CDR3, the DNA is TGTGCCAGCAGTTTAGAGGGACAGATAGAGACCCAGTACTTC. Protein: CASSLEGQIETQYF. The chain is built from TRBV12-3 or TRBV12-4 and TRBJ2-5, with TRBD1 matching over 7 bases. The CDR3 contains 14 residues. The trim removed 1 base at V and 4 bases at J, leaving 3 bases unmatched.

The V call is TRBV4-1, the J call TRBJ2-1; D might be TRBD2 (6 bases). V lost 0 bases and J 3 bases, leaving 21 bases between the germline ends. CDR1 is MGHRA, CDR2 YSYEKL, per germline. This CDR3 region has 19 residues. The CDR3 sequence: CASSQEGSFPAGLYNEQFF. CDR3 coding DNA: TGCGCCAGCAGCCAAGAAGGAAGTTTCCCAGCGGGCCTCTACAATGAGCAGTTCTTC.

This clonotype was counted at least ten times. This chain connects TRBV12-3 or TRBV12-4 to TRBJ2-1; TRBD2 aligns across 9 bases. Unmatched junction bases numbered 10, after V lost 4 bases and J lost 0 bases. The CDR3 covers 18 residues. The DNA of the CDR3 is TGTGCCAGCAGTTCCGGACTAGCGCCACATAGCTCCTACAATGAGCAGTTCTTC. It is translated as CASSSGLAPHSSYNEQFF.